The rows below give T cell receptor beta chains drawn from one sample of a study of T cell responses to AZD1222 COVID-19 vaccine. Produced via immunoSEQ multiplex PCR; TCRdb's table is partial and in-frame only. The table lists about 140,000 clones, approximately 90% of them singletons. Material: peripheral blood, obtained on day 0 of AZD1222 vaccination. The receptors shown here come from an adult in good health. Both conserved end residues are part of each CDR3. Each record gives: V gene, J gene, clone size, D gene, CDR3 protein, CDR3 DNA. D genes are given only for firm matches. Not all rows give a size; the values are once, few, many and, for expanded clones, a class.

TRBV2,TRBJ1-3,-,-,CASDTLTQSSGNTIYF,TGTGCCAGCGATACCCTGACCCAGAGCTCTGGAAACACCATATATTTT
TRBV4-1,TRBJ1-5,-,-,CASSQDQAGAQGSNQPQHF,TGCGCCAGCAGCCAAGATCAGGCAGGGGCGCAAGGTAGCAATCAGCCCCAGCATTTT
TRBV28,TRBJ1-4,-,-,CASSPGTEEREKLFF,TGTGCCAGCAGTCCGGGGACCGAAGAAAGAGAAAAACTGTTTTTT
TRBV4-3,TRBJ1-4,-,TRBD1,CASSPTGAVDEKLFF,TGCGCCAGCAGCCCAACAGGGGCGGTGGATGAAAAACTGTTTTTT
TRBV25-1,TRBJ2-7,-,-,CASSVGISGYEQYF,TGTGCCAGCAGTGTAGGGATCAGCGGGTACGAGCAGTACTTC
TRBV27,TRBJ1-1,-,-,CASSMPPFTEAFF,TGTGCCAGCAGTATGCCCCCTTTCACTGAAGCTTTCTTT
TRBV27,TRBJ1-2,-,-,CASTTSSNRVNGYTF,TGTGCCAGCACTACCAGCAGTAACAGGGTGAATGGCTACACCTTC
TRBV6-6,TRBJ2-7,-,TRBD1,CASSSRQGTSYEQYF,TGTGCCAGCAGTTCAAGACAGGGAACCTCCTACGAGCAGTACTTC
TRBV4-1,TRBJ1-5,-,-,CASSQGLEGGQPQHF,TGCGCCAGCAGCCAAGGGTTGGAGGGCGGTCAGCCCCAGCATTTT
TRBV6-1,TRBJ2-7,-,-,CASSEGWREQYF,TGTGCCAGCAGTGAAGGGTGGCGCGAGCAGTACTTC
TRBV5-1,TRBJ1-4,-,-,CASSLGQTRDEKLFF,TGCGCCAGCAGCTTGGGGCAGACTAGGGATGAAAAACTGTTTTTT
TRBV28,TRBJ2-7,few,TRBD2,CASSVGLAFGNEQYF,TGTGCCAGCAGTGTGGGACTAGCCTTTGGAAACGAGCAGTACTTC
TRBV5-1,TRBJ1-1,-,TRBD1,CASGSTGSAEAFF,TGCGCCAGCGGTTCGACAGGGTCGGCTGAAGCTTTCTTT
TRBV11-2,TRBJ2-1,-,TRBD1,CASSDSTGPSNEQFF,TGTGCCAGCAGCGATTCGACAGGGCCCTCCAATGAGCAGTTCTTC
TRBV12-3/TRBV12-4,TRBJ1-6,-,-,CASSFEENSPLHF,TGTGCCAGCAGTTTTGAGGAAAATTCACCCCTCCACTTT
TRBV6-5,TRBJ2-4,once,-,CASSSHRLVAKNIQYF,TGTGCCAGCAGTTCCCACAGACTGGTAGCCAAAAACATTCAGTACTTC
TRBV18,TRBJ2-5,-,TRBD2,CASSPRDTSGTSGSSRETQYF,TGTGCCAGCTCCCCTAGGGACACTTCTGGGACTAGCGGGAGTTCGCGGGAGACCCAGTACTTC
TRBV5-6,TRBJ1-2,-,-,CASSFSGTLRPYGYTF,TGTGCCAGCAGCTTCTCAGGGACGCTGAGGCCCTATGGCTACACCTTC
TRBV10-1,TRBJ2-7,-,-,CASSEDTSAAQYF,TGCGCCAGCAGTGAGGATACTAGTGCAGCGCAGTACTTC
TRBV5-1,TRBJ1-6,-,-,CASSLVPDSNSPLHF,TGCGCCAGCAGCTTGGTTCCGGATTCTAATTCACCCCTCCACTTT
TRBV5-1,TRBJ1-1,-,-,CASSLGPANTEAFF,TGCGCCAGCAGCTTGGGGCCAGCGAACACTGAAGCTTTCTTT
TRBV12-3/TRBV12-4,TRBJ1-4,-,TRBD1,CASSLGSDRGPFF,TGTGCCAGCAGTCTGGGATCCGACAGGGGTCCGTTTTTT
TRBV2,TRBJ1-1,once,-,CASSGRPYTEAFF,TGTGCCAGCAGTGGACGACCCTACACTGAAGCTTTCTTT
TRBV28,TRBJ1-1,-,TRBD1,CASREDRELTEAFF,TGTGCCAGCAGGGAGGACAGGGAGCTAACTGAAGCTTTCTTT
TRBV30,TRBJ1-1,-,-,CAWSSGNTEAFF,TGTGCCTGGAGTAGCGGGAACACTGAAGCTTTCTTT
TRBV7-9,TRBJ2-5,-,-,CASSLNLAGETQYF,TGTGCCAGCAGCTTGAATCTCGCGGGGGAGACCCAGTACTTC
TRBV16,TRBJ1-2,once,-,CASSPPIGYGYTF,TGTGCCAGCAGCCCTCCCATCGGCTATGGCTACACCTTC
TRBV9,TRBJ1-1,-,-,CASSVTSVENTEAFF,TGTGCCAGCAGCGTAACTTCGGTGGAGAACACTGAAGCTTTCTTT
TRBV28,TRBJ1-1,once,-,CASSLGGKLNTEAFF,TGTGCCAGCAGTTTAGGGGGCAAACTGAACACTGAAGCTTTCTTT
TRBV7-9,TRBJ1-3,-,-,CASSLRGWQGGSGNTIYF,TGTGCCAGCAGCTTAAGGGGCTGGCAGGGCGGCTCTGGAAACACCATATATTTT
TRBV7-9,TRBJ1-6,-,-,CASSSADQVKNSPLHF,TGTGCCAGCAGCTCAGCAGATCAGGTTAAGAATTCACCCCTCCACTTT
TRBV19,TRBJ1-2,-,-,CASSARTYGYTF,TGTGCCAGTAGTGCGAGGACCTATGGCTACACCTTC
TRBV19,TRBJ1-5,-,-,CASSIPRGDSNQPQHF,TGTGCCAGTAGTATCCCCCGGGGCGATAGCAATCAGCCCCAGCATTTT
TRBV5-1,TRBJ1-4,-,-,CASSSGTEGEKLFF,TGCGCCAGCAGCTCCGGGACCGAAGGCGAAAAACTGTTTTTT
TRBV7-2,TRBJ1-1,-,TRBD1,CASSLRDRRVRSEAFF,TGTGCCAGCAGCCTCCGGGACAGGAGGGTTAGAAGTGAAGCTTTCTTT
TRBV2,TRBJ1-1,-,-,CASNHRENTEAFF,TGTGCCAGCAACCACCGGGAGAACACTGAAGCTTTCTTT
TRBV24-1,TRBJ2-1,-,TRBD2,CATSKAGGPLYNEQFF,TGTGCCACCAGTAAAGCGGGGGGGCCATTGTACAATGAGCAGTTCTTC
TRBV7-9,TRBJ2-7,-,TRBD1,CASSSPDRDITYEQYF,TGTGCCAGCAGCTCCCCAGACAGGGATATAACCTACGAGCAGTACTTC
TRBV7-9,TRBJ2-1,-,TRBD1,CASSSDRVSNEQFF,TGTGCCAGCAGCTCCGACAGGGTTTCAAATGAGCAGTTCTTC
TRBV7-3,TRBJ2-5,-,-,CASSPTRGPQETQYF,TGTGCCAGCAGTCCTACTCGGGGTCCCCAGGAGACCCAGTACTTC
TRBV5-1,TRBJ1-4,-,-,CASSSPPSGISNEKLFF,TGCGCCAGCAGCTCACCACCTTCGGGGATCTCTAATGAAAAACTGTTTTTT